One and the same sample provided the 21 T cell receptor beta chains below, sequenced in a study of T cell responses to AZD1222 COVID-19 vaccine. The repertoire was sequenced with immunoSEQ multiplex PCR; TCRdb's copy has only in-frame clones and lacks some. The table lists under 200,000 clones, more than 75% of them singletons. The input for sequencing was peripheral blood, taken 28 days after the second AZD1222 dose. Receptors were obtained from an adult who received the AZD1222 COVID-19 vaccine.

The rearrangement links TRBV9 to TRBJ2-3, with 9 bases fitting TRBD2. Germline assignment: CDR1 SGDLS and CDR2 YYNGEE. The length of the CDR3 is 21 residues. V was pared by 0 bases and J by 1 base, with 18 bases of the junction left unmatched. CDR3 sequence: CASSVALTSGTHLVGTDTQYF. CDR3 in DNA: TGTGCCAGCAGCGTAGCTTTGACTAGCGGAACCCATCTAGTGGGCACAGATACGCAGTATTTT.

The chain couples TRBV28 to TRBJ1-1; 9 bases map to TRBD1. CDR3 size: 16 residues. The ends lost 0 bases at V and 0 bases at J; junction bases unmatched: 2. The germline V gene encodes CDR1 MDHEN and CDR2 SYDVKM. The DNA for the CDR3 is TGTGCCAGCAGTTTATGGACAGGGGGTATGAACACTGAAGCTTTCTTT. Protein product: CASSLWTGGMNTEAFF.

In nucleotides, the CDR3 is TGTGCCTGGAGTGTAGCGGAGGATCAGCCCCAGCATTTT. Translation: CAWSVAEDQPQHF. The V gene is TRBV30, the J gene TRBJ1-5; D is undetermined. Looked up from germline, CDR1 is GTSNPN and CDR2 is SVGIG (reference sequence). The CDR3 length is 13 residues. The V end was cut by 0 bases, the J end by 5 bases, with 8 bases between.

The V and J genes are TRBV10-3 and TRBJ2-3; 11 bases fit TRBD2. CDR3 length equals 16 residues. V shed 6 bases, J shed 4 bases, and the junction held 9 bases outside the gene matches. Germline assignment: CDR1 ENHRY and CDR2 SYGVKD. The CDR3 loop is CAIRGTSGPGPDTQYF. The CDR3 region has the DNA TGTGCCATCAGGGGGACTAGCGGTCCCGGCCCAGATACGCAGTATTTT.

On this clone: The junction does not match germline at one end; this may be a read error. The V gene is TRBV12-3 or TRBV12-4, the J gene TRBJ2-7; 11 nucleotides align to TRBD2. The CDR3 has 12 residues. DNA of the CDR3: TGTGCCAGCAGTTTACTACTAGCGGGAGCCACTTTC. Its protein product is CASSLLLAGATF.

The chain employs TRBV19 and TRBJ2-1, with 10 bases matching TRBD2. There are 14 residues in the CDR3. The ends lost 3 bases at V and 15 bases at J; junction bases unmatched: 11. CDR1 and CDR2 from the germline V gene are LNHDA and SQIVND (reference sequence). Here the CDR3 DNA reads TGTGCCAGTAGTATGGGAGCGGGAGGGCAGCCGCTGTTCTTC. Its translation is CASSMGAGGQPLFF.

This rearrangement joins TRBV6-6 to TRBJ2-4; a possible D gene is TRBD2 (5 bases). This CDR3 has 15 residues. Deletions cut 7 bases from V and 3 bases from J, with 16 bases between. In germline, CDR1 is MNHNY, CDR2 SVGAGI (reference sequence). In DNA, the CDR3 is TGTGCCAGCACCGAGCGCGGGCCCGGCAAAAACATTCAGTACTTC. This codes for CASTERGPGKNIQYF.

This rearrangement joins TRBV7-3 to TRBJ2-3, with a possible D match to TRBD1 (5 bases). Germline values: CDR1 SGHTA, CDR2 FQGTGA. V lost 3 bases and J lost 9, with 10 bases in between. The CDR3 sequence is 12 residues long. The CDR3 DNA is TGTGCCAGCAGCTTGGGCCCAGGGACGCAGTATTTT. Amino acids: CASSLGPGTQYF.

The chain employs TRBV6-5 and TRBJ2-7, with 10 nucleotides matching TRBD1. Looked up from germline, CDR1 is MNHEY and CDR2 is SVGAGI. The CDR3 consists of 15 residues. After removal of 4 bases from V and 3 bases from J, the junction contained 6 bases not matched to a gene. Here the CDR3 DNA reads TGTGCCAGCAGTTCCCGGACAGGGGGAAACTACGAGCAGTACTTC. Protein product: CASSSRTGGNYEQYF.

V and J are TRBV6-1 and TRBJ2-4; 7 nucleotides agree with TRBD2. The CDR3 runs 17 residues. Germline V gives CDR1 MNHNS, CDR2 SASEGT. V lost 1 base to trimming and J lost 1 base; unmatched junction nucleotides: 7. CDR3 nucleotide sequence: TGTGCCAGCAGTGAAGACAGCGGGATGGGGGCCAAAAACATTCAGTACTTC. Translated: CASSEDSGMGAKNIQYF.

The chain links TRBV14 to TRBJ1-5; no firm D call. V lost 5 bases and J lost 7, with 9 bases in between. Germline V CDR1 and CDR2: SGHDN, FVKESK. The CDR3 runs to 12 residues. DNA of the CDR3: TGTGCCAGCAGCACCGGGGAACAGCCCCAGCATTTT. It codes for CASSTGEQPQHF.

The CDR3 DNA sequence: TGTGCCAGCAGCCCCCCGTGGGAGGGAGTAGAAGAGCAGTACTTC. Translation gives CASSPPWEGVEEQYF. The chain combines TRBV6-5 with TRBJ2-7; 7 nucleotides line up with TRBD2. This CDR3 comprises 15 residues. V was clipped by 6 bases and J by 7 bases; unmatched bases: 15. Germline V gene data show CDR1 as MNHEY and CDR2 as SVGAGI.

CDR3 bases: TGTGCCACCAGCAGAGTCCCGGGACTAGCGGCTAGCTCCTACGAGCAGTACTTC. It is translated as CATSRVPGLAASSYEQYF. The V and J genes are TRBV15 and TRBJ2-7; TRBD2 matches 11 bases. V dropped 1 base and J dropped 0; count of bases not matched to a gene: 8. Germline CDR1 reads LNHNV; CDR2 reads YYDKDF (reference sequence). The CDR3 spans 18 residues.

This clone has a single count. The chain recombines TRBV3-1 (or the pseudogene TRBV3-2) with TRBJ2-7; 7 bases fit TRBD2. Germline CDR1 reads LGHDT; CDR2 reads YNNKEL (reference sequence). V lost 10 bases and J lost 6; bases outside the gene matches: 9. There are 12 residues in the CDR3. The CDR3 bases are TGTGCCAACCGACGGGAGGTAGGCGAGCAGTACTTC. Its translation: CANRREVGEQYF.

This chain connects TRBV4-3 to TRBJ1-5; TRBD1 might be the D (5 bases). The CDR3 runs to 15 residues. V was shortened by 0 bases and J by 7 bases, with 13 bases between the two germline ends. Germline CDR1 and CDR2: LGHNA and YSLEER. Here the CDR3 reads CASSQDRTGGQPQHF. CDR3 bases: TGCGCCAGCAGCCAAGATCGTACCGGGGGGCAGCCCCAGCATTTT.

This clone showed up just a few times. The DNA of the CDR3 is TGTGCCAGCAGCTTTTCGGCCGGGAGGTTAGGCAATGAGCAGTTCTTC. This gives the protein CASSFSAGRLGNEQFF. The V call is TRBV4-2, the J call TRBJ2-1; 7 bases are a match to TRBD2. This CDR3 has 16 residues. After removal of 5 bases from V and 6 bases from J, the junction contained 13 bases not matched to a gene. The germline V gene encodes CDR1 LGHNA and CDR2 YNFKEQ.

This clone is a singleton in its sample. The chain combines TRBV10-3 with TRBJ2-3; perhaps TRBD2 as D (5 bases). The CDR3 has 12 amino acids. The V end lost 10 bases, the J end lost 4 bases, and 12 bases lay between the germline ends. Looked up from germline, CDR1 is ENHRY and CDR2 is SYGVKD. The chain's CDR3 is CATSQAADTQYF. The CDR3 DNA reads TGTGCCACTAGCCAAGCGGCAGATACGCAGTATTTT.

The J gene is TRBJ2-2, the V gene TRBV28; TRBD1 matches at 7 bases. Germline V gives CDR1 MDHEN, CDR2 SYDVKM. The CDR3 has 15 amino acids. Trimming removed 6 bases from V and 5 bases from J; junction bases left unmatched: 9. CDR3 in amino acids: CASRGTVGQTGELFF. The DNA for the CDR3 is TGTGCCAGCAGGGGGACAGTGGGCCAGACCGGGGAGCTGTTTTTT.

The table lists this clone with a count of one. The chain carries TRBV2 and TRBJ2-7; D is possibly TRBD1 or TRBD2 (5 bases each). This CDR3 region has 17 residues. The germline V and J ends were trimmed by 4 bases and 4 bases, with 23 bases remaining between them. Germline V CDR1 and CDR2: SNHLY, FYNNEI. The CDR3 DNA is TGTGCCAGCAGTGCCACTGGGACGGCCGTCGGGCCTTACGAGCAGTACTTC. It specifies CASSATGTAVGPYEQYF.

The rearrangement links TRBV28 to TRBJ2-5, with TRBD1 as a possible D gene (6 bases). The germline V and J ends were trimmed by 1 base and 0 bases, with 9 bases remaining between them. The CDR3 consists of 15 residues. Germline CDR1 MDHEN, CDR2 SYDVKM. The CDR3 DNA reads as TGTGCCAGCAGTTTATACAGACAGGACCAAGAGACCCAGTACTTC. It is translated as CASSLYRQDQETQYF. The full variable domain, in which reference TRBV28 and TRBJ2-5 provide the parts outside the CDR3, is DVKVTQSSRYLVKRTGEKVFLECVQDMDHENMFWYRQDPGLGLRLIYFSYDVKMKEKGDIPEGYSVSREKKERFSLILESASTNQTSMYLCASSLYRQDQETQYFGPGTRLLVL.

The chain joins TRBV9 to TRBJ2-1; the match to TRBD1 covers 9 bases. CDR3 length: 16 amino acids. The germline CDR1 and CDR2 sequences are SGDLS and YYNGEE. V lost 4 bases, J lost 9 bases, and 14 bases stayed unmatched. The CDR3 here is CASSTGTGRDRGEQFF. The CDR3, as DNA: TGTGCCAGCAGCACGGGGACAGGGCGGGATAGGGGTGAGCAGTTCTTC.